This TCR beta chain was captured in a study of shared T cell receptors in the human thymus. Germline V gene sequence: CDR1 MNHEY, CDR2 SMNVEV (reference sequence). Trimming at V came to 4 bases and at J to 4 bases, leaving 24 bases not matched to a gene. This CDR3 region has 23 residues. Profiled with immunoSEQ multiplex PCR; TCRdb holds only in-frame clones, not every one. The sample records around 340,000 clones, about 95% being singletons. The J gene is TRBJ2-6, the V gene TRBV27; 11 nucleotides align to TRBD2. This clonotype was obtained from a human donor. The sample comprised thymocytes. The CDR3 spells CASSSHSNNRLAGPRAGANVLTF. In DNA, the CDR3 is TGTGCCAGCAGTTCCCACTCGAATAATAGACTAGCGGGGCCAAGGGCCGGGGCCAACGTCCTGACTTTC. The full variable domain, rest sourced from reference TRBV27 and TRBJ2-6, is EAQVTQNPRYLITVTGKKLTVTCSQNMNHEYMSWYRQDPGLGLRQIYYSMNVEVTDKGDVPEGYKVSRKEKRNFPLILESPSPNQTSLYFCASSSHSNNRLAGPRAGANVLTFGAGSRLTVL.